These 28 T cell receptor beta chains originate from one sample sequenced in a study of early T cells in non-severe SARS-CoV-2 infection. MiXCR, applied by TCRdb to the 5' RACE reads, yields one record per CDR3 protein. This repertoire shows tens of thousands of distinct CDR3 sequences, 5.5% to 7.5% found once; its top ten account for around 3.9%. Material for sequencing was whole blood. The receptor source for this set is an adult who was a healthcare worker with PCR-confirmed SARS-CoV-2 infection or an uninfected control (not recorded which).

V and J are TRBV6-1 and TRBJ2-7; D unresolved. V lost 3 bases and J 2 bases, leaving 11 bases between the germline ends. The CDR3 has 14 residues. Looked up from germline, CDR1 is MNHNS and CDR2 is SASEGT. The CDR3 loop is CASSDSPNPYEQYF. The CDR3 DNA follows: TGTGCCAGCAGTGATAGCCCGAATCCCTACGAGCAGTACTTC.

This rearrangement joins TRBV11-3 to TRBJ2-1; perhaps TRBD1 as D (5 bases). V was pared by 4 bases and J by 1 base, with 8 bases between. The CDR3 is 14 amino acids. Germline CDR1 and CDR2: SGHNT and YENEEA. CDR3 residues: CASSSGFSYNEQFF. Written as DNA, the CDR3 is TGTGCCAGCAGCTCAGGGTTTTCCTACAATGAGCAGTTCTTC.

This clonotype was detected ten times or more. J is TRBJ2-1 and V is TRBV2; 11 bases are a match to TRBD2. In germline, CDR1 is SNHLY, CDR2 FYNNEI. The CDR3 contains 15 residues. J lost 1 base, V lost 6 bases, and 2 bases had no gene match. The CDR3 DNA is TGTGCCAGCAGACGGACTAGCGGGTCCTACAATGAGCAGTTCTTC. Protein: CASRRTSGSYNEQFF.

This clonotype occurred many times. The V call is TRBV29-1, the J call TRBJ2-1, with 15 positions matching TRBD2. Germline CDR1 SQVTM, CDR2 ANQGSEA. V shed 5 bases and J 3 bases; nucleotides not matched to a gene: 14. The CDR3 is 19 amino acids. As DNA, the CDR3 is TGCAGCGTTCTTACGCACGGGACTAGCGGGGGGCTTTTCTACAATGAGCAGTTCTTC. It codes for CSVLTHGTSGGLFYNEQFF.

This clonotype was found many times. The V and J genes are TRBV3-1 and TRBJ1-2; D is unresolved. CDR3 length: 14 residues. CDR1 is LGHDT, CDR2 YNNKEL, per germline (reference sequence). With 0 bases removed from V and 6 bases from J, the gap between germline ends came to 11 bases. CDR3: CASSQEGRVHGYTF. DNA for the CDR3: TGTGCCAGCAGCCAAGAAGGGAGGGTACATGGCTACACCTTC. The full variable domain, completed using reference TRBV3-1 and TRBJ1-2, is DTAVSQTPKYLVTQMGNDKSIKCEQNLGHDTMYWYKQDSKKFLKIMFSYNNKELIINETVPNRFSPKSPDKAHLNLHINSLELGDSAVYFCASSQEGRVHGYTFGSGTRLTVV.

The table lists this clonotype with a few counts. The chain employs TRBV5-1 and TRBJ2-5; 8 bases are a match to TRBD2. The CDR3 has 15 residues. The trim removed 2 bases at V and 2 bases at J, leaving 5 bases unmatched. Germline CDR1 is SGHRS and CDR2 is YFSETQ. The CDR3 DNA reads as TGCGCCAGCAGCTTCAGCGGGGGAGAGCAAGAGACCCAGTACTTC. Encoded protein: CASSFSGGEQETQYF.

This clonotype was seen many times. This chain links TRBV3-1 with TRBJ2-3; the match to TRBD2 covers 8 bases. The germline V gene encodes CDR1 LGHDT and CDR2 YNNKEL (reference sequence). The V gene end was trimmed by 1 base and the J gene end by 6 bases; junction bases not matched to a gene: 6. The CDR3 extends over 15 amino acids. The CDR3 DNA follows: TGTGCCAGCAGCCAAGGAGGGGTAGCGGGGGATACGCAGTATTTT. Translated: CASSQGGVAGDTQYF.

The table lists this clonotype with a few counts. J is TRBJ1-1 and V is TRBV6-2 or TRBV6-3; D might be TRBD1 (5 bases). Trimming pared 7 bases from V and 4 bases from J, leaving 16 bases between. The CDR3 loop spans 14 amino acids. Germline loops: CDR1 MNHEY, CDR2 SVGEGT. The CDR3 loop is CASTPRARGTEAFF. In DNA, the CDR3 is TGTGCCAGCACCCCGCGGGCGAGGGGCACTGAAGCTTTCTTT.

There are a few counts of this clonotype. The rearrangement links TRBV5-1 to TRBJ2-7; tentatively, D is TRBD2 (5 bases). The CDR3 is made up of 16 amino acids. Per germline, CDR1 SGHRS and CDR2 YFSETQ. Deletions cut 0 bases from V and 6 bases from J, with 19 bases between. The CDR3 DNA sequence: TGCGCCAGCAGCTTGGCCCCTCCGGGCGGGCCGGGCGAGCAGTACTTC. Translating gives CASSLAPPGGPGEQYF.

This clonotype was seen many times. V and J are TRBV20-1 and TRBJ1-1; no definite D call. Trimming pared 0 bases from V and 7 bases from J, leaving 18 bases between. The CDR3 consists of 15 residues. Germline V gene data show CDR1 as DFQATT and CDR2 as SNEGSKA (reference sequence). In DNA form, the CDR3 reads TGCAGTGCTAGAGATCAAGGAGCGGCGGGGAATGAAGCTTTCTTT. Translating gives CSARDQGAAGNEAFF.

DNA for the CDR3: TGCAGCGTGACCAGTGGGAATCAGCCCCAGCATTTT. Protein product: CSVTSGNQPQHF. This chain links TRBV29-1 with TRBJ1-5; D ambiguous. The CDR3 contains 12 residues. Trimming removed 6 bases at V and 4 bases at J, with 10 bases between. Looked up from germline, CDR1 is SQVTM and CDR2 is ANQGSEA.

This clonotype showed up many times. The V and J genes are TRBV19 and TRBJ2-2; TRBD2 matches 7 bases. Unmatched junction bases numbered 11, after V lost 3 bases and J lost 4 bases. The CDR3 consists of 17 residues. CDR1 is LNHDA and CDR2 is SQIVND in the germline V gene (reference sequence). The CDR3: CASSIPFGGRVTGELFF. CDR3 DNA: TGTGCCAGTAGTATCCCTTTCGGTGGGAGGGTCACCGGGGAGCTGTTTTTT.

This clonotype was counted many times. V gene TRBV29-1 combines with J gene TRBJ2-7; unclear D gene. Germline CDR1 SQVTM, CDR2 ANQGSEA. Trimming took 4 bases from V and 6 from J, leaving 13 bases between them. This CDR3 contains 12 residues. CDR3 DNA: TGCAGCGTTGTACCCGGTGGGTCCGAGCAGTACTTC. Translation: CSVVPGGSEQYF.

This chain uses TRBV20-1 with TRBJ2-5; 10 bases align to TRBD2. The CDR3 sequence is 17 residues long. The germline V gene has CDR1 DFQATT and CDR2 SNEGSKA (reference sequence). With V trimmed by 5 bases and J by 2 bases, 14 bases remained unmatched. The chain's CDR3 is CSAGSGGAFGSQETQYF. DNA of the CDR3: TGCAGTGCTGGAAGCGGGGGGGCCTTTGGTTCTCAAGAGACCCAGTACTTC.

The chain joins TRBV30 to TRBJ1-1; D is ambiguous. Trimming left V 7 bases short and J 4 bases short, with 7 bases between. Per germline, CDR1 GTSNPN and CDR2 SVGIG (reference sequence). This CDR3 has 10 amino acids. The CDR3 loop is CASQTTEAFF. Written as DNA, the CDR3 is TGTGCCTCCCAGACCACTGAAGCTTTCTTT.

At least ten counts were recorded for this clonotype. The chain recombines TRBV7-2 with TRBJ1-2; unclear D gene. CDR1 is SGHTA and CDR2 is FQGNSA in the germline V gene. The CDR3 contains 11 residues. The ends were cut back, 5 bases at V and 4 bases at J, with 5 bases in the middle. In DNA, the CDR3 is TGTGCCAGCAGCCCCAGCTATGGCTACACCTTC. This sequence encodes CASSPSYGYTF.

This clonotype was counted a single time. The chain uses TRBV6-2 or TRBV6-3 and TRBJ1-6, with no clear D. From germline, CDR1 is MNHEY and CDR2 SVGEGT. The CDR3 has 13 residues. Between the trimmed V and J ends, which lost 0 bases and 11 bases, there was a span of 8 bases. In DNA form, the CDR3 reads TGTGCCAGCAGTTACTCGGGGAGTACACCCCTCCACTTT. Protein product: CASSYSGSTPLHF.

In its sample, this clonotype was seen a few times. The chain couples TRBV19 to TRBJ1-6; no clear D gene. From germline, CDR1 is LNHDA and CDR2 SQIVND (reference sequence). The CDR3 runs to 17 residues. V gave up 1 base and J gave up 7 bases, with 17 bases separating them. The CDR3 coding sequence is TGTGCCAGTAGTATAGCCGGAGCTTATAAAAGAAATTCACCCCTCCACTTT. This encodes CASSIAGAYKRNSPLHF.

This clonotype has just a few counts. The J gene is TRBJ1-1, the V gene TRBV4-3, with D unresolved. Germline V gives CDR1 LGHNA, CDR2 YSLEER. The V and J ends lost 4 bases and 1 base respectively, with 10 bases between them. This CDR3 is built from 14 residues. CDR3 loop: CASSPQPWNTEAFF. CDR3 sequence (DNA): TGCGCCAGCAGCCCGCAACCATGGAACACTGAAGCTTTCTTT.

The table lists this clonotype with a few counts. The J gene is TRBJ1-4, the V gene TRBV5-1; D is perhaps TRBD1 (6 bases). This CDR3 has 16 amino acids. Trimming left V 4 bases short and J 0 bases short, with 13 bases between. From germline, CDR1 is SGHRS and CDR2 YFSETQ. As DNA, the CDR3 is TGCGCCAGCAGCCCAGGGGACCTTGCAACTAATGAAAAACTGTTTTTT. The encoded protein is CASSPGDLATNEKLFF.

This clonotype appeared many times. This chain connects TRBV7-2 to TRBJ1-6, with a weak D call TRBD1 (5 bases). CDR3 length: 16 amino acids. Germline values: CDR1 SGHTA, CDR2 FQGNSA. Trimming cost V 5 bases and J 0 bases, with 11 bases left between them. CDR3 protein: CASSPQAPSYNSPLHF. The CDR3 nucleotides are TGTGCCAGCAGCCCACAGGCCCCCTCCTATAATTCACCCCTCCACTTT. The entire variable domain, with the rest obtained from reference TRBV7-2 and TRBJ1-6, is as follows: GAGVSQSPSNKVTEKGKDVELRCDPISGHTALYWYRQSLGQGLEFLIYFQGNSAPDKSGLPSDRFSAERTGGSVSTLTIQRTQQEDSAVYLCASSPQAPSYNSPLHFGNGTRLTVT.

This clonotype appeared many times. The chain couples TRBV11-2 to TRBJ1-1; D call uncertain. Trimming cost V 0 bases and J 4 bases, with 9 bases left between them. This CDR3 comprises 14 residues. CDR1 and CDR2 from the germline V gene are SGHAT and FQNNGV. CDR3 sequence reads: CASSLDPFGTEAFF. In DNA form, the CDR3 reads TGTGCCAGCAGCTTAGATCCGTTTGGCACTGAAGCTTTCTTT.

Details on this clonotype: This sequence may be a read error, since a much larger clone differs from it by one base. Here the CDR3 DNA reads TGTGCCTCGAAGGTCTTTCCGTCCTACGAGCAGTGCTTC. Its translation is CASKVFPSYEQCF. The chain combines TRBV7-2 with TRBJ2-7; no firm D call. Germline assignment: CDR1 SGHTA and CDR2 FQGNSA. The CDR3 covers 13 residues.

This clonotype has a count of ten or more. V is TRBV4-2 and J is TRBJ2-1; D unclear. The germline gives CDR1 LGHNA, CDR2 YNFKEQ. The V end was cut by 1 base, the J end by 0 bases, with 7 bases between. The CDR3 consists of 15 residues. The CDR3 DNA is TGTGCCAGCAGCCAAGTGCGAAGCTCCTACAATGAGCAGTTCTTC. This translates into CASSQVRSSYNEQFF.

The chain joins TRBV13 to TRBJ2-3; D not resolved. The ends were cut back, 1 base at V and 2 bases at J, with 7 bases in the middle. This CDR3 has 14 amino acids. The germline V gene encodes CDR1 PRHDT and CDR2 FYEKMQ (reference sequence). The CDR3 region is CASSLAPSTDTQYF. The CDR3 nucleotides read TGTGCCAGCAGCTTAGCGCCCTCCACAGATACGCAGTATTTT.

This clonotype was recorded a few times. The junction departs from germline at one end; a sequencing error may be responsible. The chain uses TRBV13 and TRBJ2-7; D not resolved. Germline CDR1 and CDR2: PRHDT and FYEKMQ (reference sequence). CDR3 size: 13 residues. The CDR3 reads CASSLGPPYEQYF. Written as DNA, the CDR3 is TGTGCCAGCAGCCTAGGGCCCCCCTACGAGCAGTACTTC.

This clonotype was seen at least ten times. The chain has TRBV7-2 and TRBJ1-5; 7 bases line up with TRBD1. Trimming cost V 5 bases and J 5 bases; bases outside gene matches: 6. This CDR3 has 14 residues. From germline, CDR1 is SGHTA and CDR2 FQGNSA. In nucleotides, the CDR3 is TGTGCCAGCAGCCTACGACAGGGAGATCAGCCCCAGCATTTT. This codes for CASSLRQGDQPQHF.

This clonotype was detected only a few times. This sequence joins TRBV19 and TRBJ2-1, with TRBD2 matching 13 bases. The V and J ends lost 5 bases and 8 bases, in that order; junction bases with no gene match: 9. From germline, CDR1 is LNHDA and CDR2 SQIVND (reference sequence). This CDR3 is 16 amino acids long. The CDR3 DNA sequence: TGTGCCAGTAGTGATCGACTAGCGGGGGGTGGGGATGAGCAGTTCTTC. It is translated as CASSDRLAGGGDEQFF.